A single sample is the source of the 13 T cell receptor beta chains below, sequenced in a study of T cells in Graves' hyperthyroidism and ophthalmopathy. The CDR3 regions of TCR beta were amplified from RNA transcripts. Initially, a first-round RT-PCR of the TCR CDR3 employed the HTBI primer set. TCRdb itself ran the multiplex PCR reads through MiXCR, one entry per CDR3 protein. Of about 340,000 distinct CDR3 sequences listed, 21% are singletons. The sample was blood. The receptors come from a woman between 45 and 65 years old with Graves' hyperthyroidism.

This clonotype was found many times. The chain uses TRBV5-1 and TRBJ2-2; D may be TRBD1 or TRBD2 (5 bases each). Germline V lookup: CDR1 SGHRS, CDR2 YFSETQ. Between the trimmed V and J ends, which lost 1 base and 4 bases, there was a span of 8 bases. This CDR3 is built from 14 residues. The CDR3 protein is CASSLSGATGELFF. The CDR3 nucleotides read TGCGCCAGCAGCTTGTCCGGGGCCACCGGGGAGCTGTTTTTT. Full variable domain (rest looked up from reference TRBV5-1 and TRBJ2-2): KAGVTQTPRYLIKTRGQQVTLSCSPISGHRSVSWYQQTPGQGLQFLFEYFSETQRNKGNFPGRFSGRQFSNSRSEMNVSTLELGDSALYLCASSLSGATGELFFGEGSRLTVL.

The sample holds many counts of this clonotype. This rearrangement joins TRBV27 to TRBJ1-2; D not resolved. V lost 0 bases and J lost 3, with 11 bases in between. This CDR3 is built from 15 residues. Germline lookup yields CDR1 MNHEY and CDR2 SMNVEV (reference sequence). The CDR3 coding sequence is TGTGCCAGCAGTTTATCGTATGCGGGAGACTATGGCTACACCTTC. This codes for CASSLSYAGDYGYTF.

The sample holds many counts of this clonotype. As DNA, the CDR3 is TGTGCCAGCACCCGACCAGGGACAGGGGCCTACGAGCAGTACTTC. It is translated as CASTRPGTGAYEQYF. This rearrangement joins TRBV28 to TRBJ2-7, with TRBD1 identical over 10 bases. The V and J ends lost 7 bases and 2 bases, in that order; junction bases with no gene match: 8. Per germline, CDR1 MDHEN and CDR2 SYDVKM. CDR3 length equals 15 residues. Full variable domain (rest looked up from reference TRBV28 and TRBJ2-7): DVKVTQSSRYLVKRTGEKVFLECVQDMDHENMFWYRQDPGLGLRLIYFSYDVKMKEKGDIPEGYSVSREKKERFSLILESASTNQTSMYLCASTRPGTGAYEQYFGPGTRLTVT.

This clonotype has at least ten counts. V usage is TRBV9 and J usage is TRBJ1-2; TRBD1 is a possible D gene (6 bases). V was clipped by 5 bases and J by 4 bases, with 15 bases between them. The CDR3 covers 14 residues. Germline V CDR1 and CDR2: SGDLS, YYNGEE. The CDR3 DNA follows: TGTGCCAGCAGTAATACAGGGATTAGCTATGGCTACACCTTC. Translation: CASSNTGISYGYTF.

This clonotype has a handful of counts. The chain uses TRBV6-1 and TRBJ2-1; 8 nucleotides match TRBD2. The CDR3 is made up of 15 amino acids. V dropped 5 bases and J dropped 0; count of bases not matched to a gene: 3. Germline CDR1 MNHNS, CDR2 SASEGT. CDR3 in DNA: TGTGCCAGCAGTCCCGGGGGGGGCTCCTACAATGAGCAGTTCTTC. Protein: CASSPGGGSYNEQFF.

This clonotype was observed many times. The chain employs TRBV30 and TRBJ1-1, with D uncertain. V lost 7 bases and J lost 0, with 9 bases in between. The CDR3 is 12 amino acids. Germline V gives CDR1 GTSNPN, CDR2 SVGIG (reference sequence). CDR3 residues: CAYGRVNTEAFF. CDR3 nucleotides: TGTGCCTATGGGAGGGTGAACACTGAAGCTTTCTTT.

This clonotype has a handful of counts. This may be a read error: a much more frequent sequence differs by one nucleotide. The V call is TRBV11-3, the J call TRBJ1-5; D not certain. V lost 4 bases and J 0 bases, leaving 10 bases between the germline ends. Germline V gives CDR1 SGHNT, CDR2 YENEEA. This CDR3 contains 15 residues. CDR3 sequence reads: CASSSRVNSNQPQHF. CDR3 in DNA: TGTGCCAGCAGCTCACGAGTCAATAGCAATCAGCCCCAGCATTTT.

With regard to this clonotype: A much more abundant neighbour one base away suggests this may be a read error. The chain couples TRBV18 to TRBJ1-2; no reliable D call. This CDR3 region has 14 residues. Germline CDR1 is KGHSH and CDR2 is LQKENI. V lost 8 bases and J 6 bases, leaving 19 bases between the germline ends. CDR3 nucleotide sequence: TGTGCCAGCAGTCGCGGGTCATCCGTTAATGGCTACACCTTC. Its translation: CASSRGSSVNGYTF.

Comments on this clonotype: This may stem from a read error, because a much larger clone lies one nucleotide away. The rearrangement links TRBV5-6 to TRBJ1-3; D call uncertain. Per germline, CDR1 SGHDT and CDR2 YYEEEE. The CDR3 totals 13 residues. The V gene lost 2 bases and the J gene lost 0 bases, with 3 bases spanning the gap. In DNA, the CDR3 is TGTGCCAGCAGCTTTTTCTCTGGAAACACCATATATTTT. It yields the protein CASSFFSGNTIYF.

This clonotype was counted at least ten times. The chain has TRBV11-2 and TRBJ2-5; D unresolved. With 5 bases removed from V and 1 base from J, the gap between germline ends came to 8 bases. Germline-derived CDR1 and CDR2 are SGHAT and FQNNGV. The CDR3 totals 13 residues. This CDR3 reads CASSGPAQETQYF. DNA for the CDR3: TGTGCCAGCAGCGGGCCTGCCCAAGAGACCCAGTACTTC.

The chain uses TRBV2 and TRBJ2-7; 13 positions match TRBD2. J lost 6 bases, V lost 7 bases, and 6 bases had no gene match. The V gene's germline CDR1 is SNHLY and CDR2 FYNNEI. The CDR3 is 14 residues long. The CDR3 DNA reads as TGTGCCAGCACCTGGCGGACTAGCGGGGGCGAGCAGTACTTC. It codes for CASTWRTSGGEQYF.

The chain carries TRBV18 and TRBJ1-5, with a possible D match to TRBD1 (6 bases). Deletions cut 1 base from V and 2 bases from J, with 9 bases between. Germline values: CDR1 KGHSH, CDR2 LQKENI. This CDR3 is 15 amino acids long. DNA of the CDR3: TGTGCCAGCTCACCACGGTCAGGGGGCAATCAGCCCCAGCATTTT. Residues: CASSPRSGGNQPQHF.

The chain couples TRBV27 to TRBJ2-2; D gene ambiguous. This CDR3 is 16 amino acids long. The V end was cut by 5 bases, the J end by 7 bases, with 20 bases between. CDR1 is MNHEY and CDR2 is SMNVEV in the germline V gene (reference sequence). CDR3 nucleotide sequence: TGTGCCAGCAGTCCCTACCTCATCGAAAGGGACGGGGAGCTGTTTTTT. Translated, it gives CASSPYLIERDGELFF.